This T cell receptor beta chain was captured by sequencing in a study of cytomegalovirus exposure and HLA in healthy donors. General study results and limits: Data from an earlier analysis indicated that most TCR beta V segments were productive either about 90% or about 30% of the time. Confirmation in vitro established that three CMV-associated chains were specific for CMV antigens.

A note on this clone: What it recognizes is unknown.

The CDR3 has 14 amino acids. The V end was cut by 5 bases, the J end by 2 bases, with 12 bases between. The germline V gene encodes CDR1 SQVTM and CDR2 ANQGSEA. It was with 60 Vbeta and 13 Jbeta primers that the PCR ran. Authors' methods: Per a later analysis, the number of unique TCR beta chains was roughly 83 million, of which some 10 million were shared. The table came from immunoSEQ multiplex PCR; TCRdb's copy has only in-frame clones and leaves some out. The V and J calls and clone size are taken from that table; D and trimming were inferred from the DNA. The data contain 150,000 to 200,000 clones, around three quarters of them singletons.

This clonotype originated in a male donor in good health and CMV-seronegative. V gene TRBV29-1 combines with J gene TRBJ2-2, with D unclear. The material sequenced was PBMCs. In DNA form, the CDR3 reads TGCAGCGTTTCAGGTTCGTCCAACACCGGGGAGCTGTTTTTT. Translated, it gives CSVSGSSNTGELFF.